This is a list of T cell receptor beta chains from one sample in a study of OX40 agonist ivuxolimab in advanced cancers. Sequencing used immunoSEQ multiplex PCR; TCRdb keeps in-frame clones, though not all of them. Among over 50,000 clones, more than 70% were seen once, and the ten largest hold around 1.5%. Sequenced here: CD4+ or CD8+ T cells sorted from blood, sampled in a trial of the OX40 agonist ivuxolimab. These TCRs come from an adult with an advanced solid tumor such as melanoma, head and neck, liver or kidney cancer. Each CDR3 is given with its conserved first and last residue. Fields, in order: CDR3 protein, CDR3 DNA, clone size, D gene, V gene, CDR3 length, J gene. D genes are given only for firm matches. Clone sizes are given selectively: once, few, many, or a class where the clone is expanded.

CDR3aa: CAGKLAQAYNEQFF
CDR3nt: TGTGCCGGCAAACTAGCACAAGCGTACAATGAGCAGTTCTTC
abundance: NA
d_gene: NA
v_gene: TRBV30
len: 14
j_gene: TRBJ2-1

CDR3aa: CAISPDRSYEQYF
CDR3nt: TGTGCCATCAGTCCTGACAGGTCCTACGAGCAGTACTTC
abundance: NA
d_gene: NA
v_gene: TRBV10-3
len: 13
j_gene: TRBJ2-7

CDR3aa: CASSREGAKGNTIYF
CDR3nt: TGTGCCAGCAGCCGGGAGGGGGCGAAAGGAAACACCATATATTTT
abundance: few
d_gene: TRBD1
v_gene: TRBV7-9
len: 15
j_gene: TRBJ1-3

CDR3aa: CAISEDQGKEGYEQFF
CDR3nt: TGTGCCATCAGTGAGGACCAGGGTAAAGAAGGGTACGAGCAGTTCTTC
abundance: NA
d_gene: NA
v_gene: TRBV10-3
len: 16
j_gene: TRBJ2-1

CDR3aa: CASSGEGILGYGYTF
CDR3nt: TGTGCCAGCAGCGGGGAGGGTATCCTGGGCTATGGCTACACCTTC
abundance: NA
d_gene: NA
v_gene: TRBV9
len: 15
j_gene: TRBJ1-2

CDR3aa: CASSPEGGQPQHF
CDR3nt: TGTGCCAGCTCACCAGAGGGGGGACAGCCCCAGCATTTT
abundance: NA
d_gene: NA
v_gene: TRBV18
len: 13
j_gene: TRBJ1-5

CDR3aa: CASSPGLAGGIADTQYF
CDR3nt: TGCGCCAGCAGCCCGGGACTAGCGGGAGGAATCGCAGATACGCAGTATTTT
abundance: NA
d_gene: TRBD2
v_gene: TRBV5-1
len: 17
j_gene: TRBJ2-3

CDR3aa: CASIGGQGMYRDGYTF
CDR3nt: TGTGCCAGCATCGGCGGACAGGGAATGTATCGGGATGGCTACACCTTC
abundance: NA
d_gene: TRBD1
v_gene: TRBV28
len: 16
j_gene: TRBJ1-2

CDR3aa: CASSLGRAGAGERGDTQYF
CDR3nt: TGTGCCAGCAGCTTAGGGCGAGCTGGAGCGGGGGAGCGGGGAGATACGCAGTATTTT
abundance: NA
d_gene: TRBD2
v_gene: TRBV11-2
len: 19
j_gene: TRBJ2-3

CDR3aa: CASSQQIMTGVRGYTF
CDR3nt: TGTGCCAGCAGCCAGCAGATCATGACAGGGGTCAGGGGCTACACCTTC
abundance: NA
d_gene: TRBD1
v_gene: TRBV7-9
len: 16
j_gene: TRBJ1-2

CDR3aa: CAISEVGRPQETQYF
CDR3nt: TGTGCCATCAGTGAGGTCGGCAGGCCCCAAGAGACCCAGTACTTC
abundance: few
d_gene: NA
v_gene: TRBV10-3
len: 15
j_gene: TRBJ2-5

CDR3aa: CASSSGQGVGYTF
CDR3nt: TGTGCCAGCAGCTCGGGACAGGGGGTTGGCTACACCTTC
abundance: once
d_gene: TRBD1
v_gene: TRBV7-8
len: 13
j_gene: TRBJ1-2

CDR3aa: CASSSGPAYNEQFF
CDR3nt: TGTGCCAGCAGCTCGGGACCCGCCTACAATGAGCAGTTCTTC
abundance: NA
d_gene: NA
v_gene: TRBV7-3
len: 14
j_gene: TRBJ2-1